This T cell receptor beta chain comes out of a study of CD8+CD57+ T cells in acquired aplastic anemia. Study as a whole: The study obtained an average of about 3.4 ug of DNA from sorted CD4+ and CD8+ cells.

The V and J ends lost 1 base and 2 bases respectively, with 11 bases between them. Germline values: CDR1 SEHNR, CDR2 FQNEAQ (reference sequence). This CDR3 is 15 amino acids long. Genomic DNA provided the template from which TCR beta VDJ and CDR3 profiles were obtained. From the reads, TCRdb called clonotypes with MiXCR, one entry per CDR3 protein. The sample consists of 180,000 or so distinct CDR3 sequences, around half of them appearing once. Notes on the study in general: Patients and controls shared some 29 CD8+ CDR3 sequences, which appeared highly expressed in patients and within their immunodominant clones. Levels of CD8+ Simpson's diversity were not significantly distinct in patients versus controls.

Worth noting for this clonotype: Its antigen is currently unknown. A much larger clone lies one base from this, so it may be a read error.

The TCR originated in a human donor in good health. Sequences were obtained from sorted CD4+, CD8+, or CD8+CD57+ T cells (not recorded which) from PBMCs. This chain connects TRBV7-9 to TRBJ2-5; D remains unclear. For the CDR3, the DNA is TGTGCCAGCAGCTTAGGCGGACGGGTACAAGAGACCCAGTACTTC. Translating it yields CASSLGGRVQETQYF.